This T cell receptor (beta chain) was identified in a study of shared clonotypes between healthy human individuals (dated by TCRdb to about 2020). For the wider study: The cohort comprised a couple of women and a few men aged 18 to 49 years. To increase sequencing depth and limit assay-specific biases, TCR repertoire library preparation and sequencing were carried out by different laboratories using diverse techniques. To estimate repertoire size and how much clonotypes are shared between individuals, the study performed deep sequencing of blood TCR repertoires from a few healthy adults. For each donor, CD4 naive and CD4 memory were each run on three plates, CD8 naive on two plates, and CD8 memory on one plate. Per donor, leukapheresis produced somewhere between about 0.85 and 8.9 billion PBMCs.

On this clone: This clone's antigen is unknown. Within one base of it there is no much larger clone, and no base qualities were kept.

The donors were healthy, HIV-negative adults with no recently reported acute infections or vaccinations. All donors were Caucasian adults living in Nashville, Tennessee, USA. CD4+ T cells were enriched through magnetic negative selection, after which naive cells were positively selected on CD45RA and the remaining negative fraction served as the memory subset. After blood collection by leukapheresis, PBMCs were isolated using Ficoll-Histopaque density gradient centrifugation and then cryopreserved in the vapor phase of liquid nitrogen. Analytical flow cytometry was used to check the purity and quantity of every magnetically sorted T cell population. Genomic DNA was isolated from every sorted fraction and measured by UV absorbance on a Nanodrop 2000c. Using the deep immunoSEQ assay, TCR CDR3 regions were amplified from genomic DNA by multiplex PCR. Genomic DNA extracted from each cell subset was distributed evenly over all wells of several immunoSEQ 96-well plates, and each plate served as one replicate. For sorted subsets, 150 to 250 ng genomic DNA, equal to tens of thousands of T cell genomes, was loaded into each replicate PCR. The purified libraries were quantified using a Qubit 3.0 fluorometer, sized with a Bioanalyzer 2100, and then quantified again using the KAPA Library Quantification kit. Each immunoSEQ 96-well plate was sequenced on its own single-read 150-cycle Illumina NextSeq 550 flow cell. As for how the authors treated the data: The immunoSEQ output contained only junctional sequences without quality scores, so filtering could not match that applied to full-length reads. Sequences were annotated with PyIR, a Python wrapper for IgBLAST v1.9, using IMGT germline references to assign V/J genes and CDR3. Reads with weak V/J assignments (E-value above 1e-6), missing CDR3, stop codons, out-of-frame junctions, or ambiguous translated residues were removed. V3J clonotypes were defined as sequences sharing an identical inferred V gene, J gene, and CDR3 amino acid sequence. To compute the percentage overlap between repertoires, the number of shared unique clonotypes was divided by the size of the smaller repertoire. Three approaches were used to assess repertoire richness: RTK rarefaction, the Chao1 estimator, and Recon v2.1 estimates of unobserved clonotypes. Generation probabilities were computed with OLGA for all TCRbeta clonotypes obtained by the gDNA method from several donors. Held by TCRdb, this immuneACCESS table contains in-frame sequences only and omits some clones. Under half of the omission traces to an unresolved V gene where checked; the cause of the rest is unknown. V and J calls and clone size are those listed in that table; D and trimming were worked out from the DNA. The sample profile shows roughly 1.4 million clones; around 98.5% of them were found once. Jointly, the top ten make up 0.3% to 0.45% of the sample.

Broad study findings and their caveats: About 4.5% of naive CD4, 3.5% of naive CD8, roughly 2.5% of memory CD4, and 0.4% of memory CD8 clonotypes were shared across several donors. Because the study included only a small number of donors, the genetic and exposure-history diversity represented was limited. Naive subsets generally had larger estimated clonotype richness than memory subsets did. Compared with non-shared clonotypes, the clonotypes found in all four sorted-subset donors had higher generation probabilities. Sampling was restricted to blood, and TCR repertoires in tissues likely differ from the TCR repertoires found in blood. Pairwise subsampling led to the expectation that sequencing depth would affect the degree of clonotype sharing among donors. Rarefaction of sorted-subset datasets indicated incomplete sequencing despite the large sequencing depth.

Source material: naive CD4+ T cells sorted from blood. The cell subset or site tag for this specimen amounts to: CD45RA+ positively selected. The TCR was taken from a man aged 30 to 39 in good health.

DNA sequence: TGTGCCAGCAGCTTAATGCTCGGCGGGAGTAACGAGCAGTACTTC. It is translated as CASSLMLGGSNEQYF. The sequence links TRBV11-2 to TRBJ2-7; 7 bases in the middle match TRBD2. V lost 2 bases and J lost 5 bases, and the count of bases not matched to a germline gene is 9. Including the terminal cysteine and phenylalanine, the CDR3 comprises 15 residues. Here the CDR3 DNA is all that survives: 45 bases in frame from base 1. The germline V gene provides CDR1 SGHAT and CDR2 FQNNGV.